The 5 T cell receptor beta chains below were found in one sample sequenced in a study of T-cell reconstitution after alpha-beta-depleted transplantation in children. Library preparation (for TCRbeta) was performed with unique molecular identifiers. TCRdb redid the calling of the PCR reads with MiXCR, one entry per CDR3 protein. Here the sample spans 700,000 to 950,000 distinct CDR3 sequences, 16% being singletons. The sample here was PBMCs, mostly from graft donor cells, taken 360 days after TCRalphabeta/CD19-depleted stem cell transplant. These receptors all come from a male patient aged 5 to 17 who had a stem cell transplant for acute lymphoblastic leukemia, so the T cells may come from the graft donor.

This clonotype was detected ten times or more. The genes are TRBV7-7 and TRBJ2-1; D remains ambiguous. V lost 2 bases, J lost 8 bases, and 10 bases lay in between. This CDR3 has 13 residues. CDR1 and CDR2 (germline): SSHAT, FNYEAQ (reference sequence). CDR3 amino acids: CASSLQRFDEQFF. CDR3 nucleotides: TGTGCCAGCAGCTTACAAAGGTTCGATGAGCAGTTCTTC.

The V gene is TRBV7-8, the J gene TRBJ1-4; D is unclear. The CDR3 consists of 15 residues. Per germline, CDR1 SGHVS and CDR2 FQNEAQ. Trimming pared 5 bases from V and 5 bases from J, leaving 15 bases between. The CDR3 is CASSLHLVPNEKLFF. DNA of the CDR3: TGTGCCAGCAGCCTTCACCTCGTTCCAAATGAAAAACTGTTTTTT.

The chain has TRBV3-1 and TRBJ1-1; TRBD1 might be the D (5 bases). The CDR3 contains 16 residues. Per germline, CDR1 LGHDT and CDR2 YNNKEL (reference sequence). With 0 bases removed from V and 7 bases from J, the gap between germline ends came to 18 bases. This chain's CDR3 is CASSQDRASPGLEAFF. CDR3 DNA sequence: TGTGCCAGCAGCCAAGATCGGGCGTCGCCGGGACTTGAAGCTTTCTTT.

This clonotype was counted only a few times. V gene TRBV19 combines with J gene TRBJ2-1; no clear D gene. The CDR3 is 13 amino acids. Germline CDR1 LNHDA, CDR2 SQIVND (reference sequence). Trimming shortened V by 3 bases and J by 7 bases, and 10 bases separated the two germline ends. The CDR3 region is CASSIFTENEQFF. CDR3 DNA: TGTGCCAGTAGTATCTTCACTGAAAATGAGCAGTTCTTC. The complete variable domain, with remaining parts taken from reference TRBV19 and TRBJ2-1, reads DGGITQSPKYLFRKEGQNVTLSCEQNLNHDAMYWYRQDPGQGLRLIYYSQIVNDFQKGDIAEGYSVSREKKESFPLTVTSAQKNPTAFYLCASSIFTENEQFFGPGTRLTVL.

This clonotype was counted at least ten times. As DNA, the CDR3 is TGCGCCAGCAGCTTGAAGGCAGGGGGACACACAGATACGCAGTATTTT. This translates into CASSLKAGGHTDTQYF. This chain links TRBV5-1 with TRBJ2-3, with TRBD1 matching 7 bases. The trim removed 1 base at V and 2 bases at J, leaving 7 bases unmatched. The germline CDR1 and CDR2 sequences are SGHRS and YFSETQ. This CDR3 comprises 16 residues. Full variable domain (missing parts from reference TRBV5-1 and TRBJ2-3): KAGVTQTPRYLIKTRGQQVTLSCSPISGHRSVSWYQQTPGQGLQFLFEYFSETQRNKGNFPGRFSGRQFSNSRSEMNVSTLELGDSALYLCASSLKAGGHTDTQYFGPGTRLTVL.